This is a list of T cell receptor beta chains from one sample in a study of blood T cell repertoires in COVID-19. TCRdb's copy holds only in-frame clones and misses some; the assay was immunoSEQ multiplex PCR. This sample yields 240,000 or so clones, of which about 90% are seen a single time; roughly 6.3% belongs to the top ten. Material: peripheral blood. The receptors derive from a man aged 55 to 70 with acute or convalescent COVID-19. Each CDR3 is given without its conserved first and last residue. A D gene is named only where the DNA matches it firmly.

length	D	V	J	CDR3
12	TRBD1	TRBV7-2	TRBJ1-1	ASSLQGGNTEAF
14	NA	TRBV6-2/TRBV6-3	TRBJ2-4	ASCPDRTLAKNIQY
14	TRBD2	TRBV2	TRBJ2-7	ASSEVGGGSSYEQY
14	TRBD2	TRBV5-1	TRBJ2-3	ASSPWTSGKGDTQY
13	TRBD1	TRBV9	TRBJ1-2	ASSLRTGGIYGYT
13	TRBD1	TRBV7-2	TRBJ1-1	ASSPRQGPNTEAF
9	NA	TRBV25-1	TRBJ2-3	ASRGGYTQY
10	NA	TRBV12-3/TRBV12-4	TRBJ1-5	ASSQSNQPQH
12	NA	TRBV7-3	TRBJ2-2	ASSLDQGDGELF
11	TRBD1	TRBV19	TRBJ1-1	ASSNQGGTEAF
9	TRBD1	TRBV28	TRBJ2-1	ASSFDRGTF
14	NA	TRBV9	TRBJ2-1	ASSVESTTIYNEQF
14	NA	TRBV27	TRBJ2-3	ASSLAAAVITDTQY
10	NA	TRBV5-4	TRBJ2-3	ASSLSLDTQY
11	NA	TRBV11-2	TRBJ2-1	ASSISSVGEQF
14	TRBD2	TRBV3-1/TRBV3-2	TRBJ2-1	ASSQGGASGSSEQF
12	NA	TRBV6-5	TRBJ1-2	ASSWAGDVNGYT
16	TRBD1	TRBV5-6	TRBJ2-7	ASSLGTGTGIRTYEQY
10	NA	TRBV3-1/TRBV3-2	TRBJ1-2	ASSGRVSGYT
11	TRBD2	TRBV29-1	TRBJ2-5	SVGASGQETQY
14	TRBD2	TRBV5-4	TRBJ2-2	ASSQRLAGWTGELF
10	NA	TRBV11-1	TRBJ1-6	ASSNPGQPLH
11	TRBD1	TRBV6-5	TRBJ2-7	ASSYDRDYEQY
13	TRBD1	TRBV5-5	TRBJ2-3	ASSLRTGTTDTQY
13	NA	TRBV4-1	TRBJ2-7	ASSQDENRDYEQY
11	NA	TRBV7-2	TRBJ2-5	ASSSGGKETQY
15	NA	TRBV7-2	TRBJ2-5	ASSSTSGPRRPETQY
13	NA	TRBV6-5	TRBJ2-4	ASSPIQIAKNIQY
9	NA	TRBV12-5	TRBJ2-1	ASGLGDEQF
13	NA	TRBV7-9	TRBJ2-5	ASSPRLADQETQY
11	NA	TRBV27	TRBJ2-7	ASSLSGQGPMY
13	NA	TRBV20-1	TRBJ1-1	SASGRLLMNTEAF
13	TRBD2	TRBV5-6	TRBJ2-7	ASSTGTSVPYEQY
14	TRBD1	TRBV7-3	TRBJ1-4	ASSLFPTGRSEKLF
13	TRBD1	TRBV4-3	TRBJ2-7	ASSVGQGPSNEQY
11	TRBD1	TRBV6-5	TRBJ1-1	ASSRTGYTEAF
12	NA	TRBV7-8	TRBJ2-5	ASTLARTKETQY
13	TRBD1	TRBV7-2	TRBJ2-5	ASSPDRGYQETQY
12	NA	TRBV9	TRBJ2-2	ASSDRGNTGELF
10	NA	TRBV5-1	TRBJ2-7	ASSSGGYEQY
13	NA	TRBV28	TRBJ1-2	ASSLGGADRYGYT
14	NA	TRBV7-9	TRBJ2-1	ASSLGGTFSYNEQF
14	NA	TRBV14	TRBJ1-3	ASSQGLGLSGNTIY
12	TRBD1	TRBV18	TRBJ1-1	ASSQQGANTEAF
12	NA	TRBV11-2	TRBJ1-3	ASSLDYSGNTIY
13	TRBD1	TRBV24-1	TRBJ2-7	ATSAPTGSSYEQY
14	TRBD2	TRBV7-9	TRBJ2-1	ASSFAAGVSYNEQF
12	NA	TRBV29-1	TRBJ2-1	SVDVGRGYNEQF
12	NA	TRBV28	TRBJ2-7	ASSAVDKNYEQY
13	TRBD2	TRBV7-3	TRBJ2-3	ASSSRGGITDTQY
13	TRBD2	TRBV2	TRBJ2-3	ASRTSGRAVDTQY
13	TRBD1	TRBV5-1	TRBJ2-1	ASSSDRGTYNEQF
15	TRBD1	TRBV30	TRBJ1-6	AWSLRTGGTYNSPLH